The next 30 T cell receptor beta chains were all read from a single sample in a study of T cells in localized non-small cell lung cancer. TCRdb keeps only in-frame clones here, not all; method: immunoSEQ multiplex PCR. The sample includes approximately 150,000 clones, 89% of them seen just once. The sample consisted of peripheral blood, taken before any cancer treatment. Receptors were obtained from a female donor of 60 years or more with stage I lung adenocarcinoma.

The chain is built from TRBV4-2 and TRBJ2-7; the match to TRBD1 covers 8 bases. Germline V gene sequence: CDR1 LGHNA, CDR2 YNFKEQ. The CDR3 runs to 14 residues. With 4 bases clipped from V and 6 bases from J, the junction kept 8 bases outside the gene matches. The CDR3 spells CASSPSGTGAEQYF. CDR3 coding DNA: TGTGCCAGCAGCCCCTCCGGGACAGGTGCCGAGCAGTACTTC.

The J gene is TRBJ2-1, the V gene TRBV5-4; 9 bases map to TRBD1. The CDR3 runs to 15 residues. Germline CDR1 SGHNT, CDR2 YYREEE (reference sequence). V trimming: 1 base; J trimming: 7 bases; junction bases outside the gene matches: 6. The CDR3, as DNA: TGTGCCAGCAGCTTGCCAGACAGGGGGAGGAATGAGCAGTTCTTC. Its translation: CASSLPDRGRNEQFF.

The chain carries TRBV7-9 and TRBJ2-4; TRBD2 matches at 14 bases. Germline trimming cut 5 bases from V and 1 base from J; bases unmatched to any gene: 10. The CDR3 is 19 amino acids. CDR1 and CDR2 (germline): SEHNR, FQNEAQ (reference sequence). The CDR3 loop reads CASSRGLAGGKGAKNIQYF. The CDR3 region has the DNA TGTGCCAGCAGCCGCGGACTAGCGGGAGGCAAAGGGGCCAAAAACATTCAGTACTTC. The full variable domain, with the rest looked up from reference TRBV7-9 and TRBJ2-4, is DTGVSQNPRHKITKRGQNVTFRCDPISEHNRLYWYRQTLGQGPEFLTYFQNEAQLEKSRLLSDRFSAERPKGSFSTLEIQRTEQGDSAMYLCASSRGLAGGKGAKNIQYFGAGTRLSVL.

The genes are TRBV7-3 and TRBJ1-1; TRBD1 matches 7 bases. The J segment lost 5 bases and the V segment lost 3 bases, leaving 3 bases of the junction unmatched. The length of the CDR3 is 13 residues. Germline V gives CDR1 SGHTA, CDR2 FQGTGA. CDR3 in amino acids: CASSFQGETEAFF. CDR3 in DNA: TGTGCCAGCAGCTTTCAGGGGGAAACTGAAGCTTTCTTT.

This clone has just one count. This rearrangement joins TRBV4-1 to TRBJ1-4; D is undetermined. This CDR3 comprises 14 residues. The germline V gene encodes CDR1 MGHRA and CDR2 YSYEKL. The V gene lost 4 bases and the J gene lost 8 bases, with 14 bases spanning the gap. CDR3 residues: CASSLQRLGEKLFF. CDR3 DNA: TGCGCCAGCAGCCTTCAGAGGCTGGGAGAAAAACTGTTTTTT.

V is TRBV28 and J is TRBJ1-4; D is unresolved. The CDR3 contains 13 residues. With 4 bases removed from V and 13 bases from J, the gap between germline ends came to 16 bases. Germline V gives CDR1 MDHEN, CDR2 SYDVKM. The CDR3 protein is CASSSNPGHALFF. In DNA, the CDR3 is TGTGCCAGCAGTTCCAATCCTGGGCATGCACTGTTTTTT.

The rearrangement links TRBV29-1 to TRBJ2-2, with D uncertain. Germline CDR1 and CDR2: SQVTM and ANQGSEA. Deletions cut 4 bases from V and 4 bases from J, with 10 bases between. The CDR3 consists of 13 residues. As DNA, the CDR3 is TGCAGCGTTGTAACAGTCGGCACCGGGGAGCTGTTTTTT. Its translation is CSVVTVGTGELFF.

The chain combines TRBV6-6 with TRBJ2-5; D might be TRBD1 or TRBD2, each matching 6 bases. The V and J ends lost 5 bases and 1 base respectively, with 17 bases between them. Germline CDR1 is MNHNY and CDR2 is SVGAGI (reference sequence). CDR3 length: 16 amino acids. CDR3 DNA: TGTGCCAGCAGTCCGCGGACTAAGGGGGGCCAAGAGACCCAGTACTTC. It codes for CASSPRTKGGQETQYF.

The chain recombines TRBV12-2 with TRBJ2-2; the table's D call of TRBD2 was not tested on the DNA. TRBV12-2 is shown as a pseudogene. The CDR3 has 19 amino acids. The CDR3 region is CASRLRGRGGLWDTGELFF. The DNA for the CDR3 is TGTGCAAGTCGCTTACGGGGCAGGGGAGGGTTATGGGACACCGGGGAGCTGTTTTTT.

The chain joins TRBV28 to TRBJ1-4; TRBD1 is a possible D gene (5 bases). The CDR3 runs to 19 residues. Germline CDR1 and CDR2: MDHEN and SYDVKM. V was pared by 5 bases and J by 5 bases, with 27 bases between. The CDR3 spells CASSPGVLRPKAINEKLFF. The CDR3 DNA is TGTGCCAGCAGTCCGGGGGTCCTCCGCCCTAAAGCGATCAATGAAAAACTGTTTTTT.

The V call is TRBV10-3, the J call TRBJ1-2; D is perhaps TRBD1 (5 bases). CDR1 and CDR2 (germline): ENHRY, SYGVKD. The CDR3 totals 17 residues. Trimming removed 1 base from V and 2 bases from J, with 17 bases in between. This chain's CDR3 is CAISEFPPTGQNYGYTF. DNA of the CDR3: TGTGCCATCAGTGAGTTCCCTCCGACGGGGCAGAACTATGGCTACACCTTC.

This rearrangement joins TRBV30 to TRBJ1-4; D gene ambiguous. The germline V gene has CDR1 GTSNPN and CDR2 SVGIG (reference sequence). This CDR3 spans 19 amino acids. Trimming took 1 base from V and 8 from J, leaving 29 bases between them. CDR3 bases: TGTGCCTGGAGTGCCGGGTTGGGCCTCAATACGCGTTCTTGGGAAAAACTGTTTTTT. Translation gives CAWSAGLGLNTRSWEKLFF.

J is TRBJ2-1 and V is TRBV11-2; 7 bases match TRBD2. The CDR3 covers 17 residues. V was clipped by 4 bases and J by 8 bases; unmatched bases: 17. Germline V gives CDR1 SGHAT, CDR2 FQNNGV. As DNA, the CDR3 is TGTGCCAGCAGCTCCCCAACTGGGTCGGGGGGTTTCCATGAGCAGTTCTTC. This encodes CASSSPTGSGGFHEQFF.

The V call is TRBV20-1, the J call TRBJ1-1; a weak D match, TRBD1 (5 bases). CDR1 and CDR2 from the germline V gene are DFQATT and SNEGSKA (reference sequence). This CDR3 has 11 residues. V was cut by 4 bases and J by 6 bases, with 9 bases left in between. CDR3 loop: CSAKLRAEAFF. CDR3 sequence (DNA): TGCAGTGCTAAACTCAGGGCTGAAGCTTTCTTT.

CDR3 in amino acids: CASSQEGRASLSDTQYF. The CDR3 DNA is TGCGCCAGCAGCCAAGAAGGCCGGGCTAGCCTTTCTGATACGCAGTATTTT. The rearrangement joins TRBV4-1 to TRBJ2-3; possible D gene TRBD2, 5 bases. The germline V and J ends were trimmed by 0 bases and 6 bases, with 19 bases remaining between them. The V gene's germline CDR1 is MGHRA and CDR2 YSYEKL. The CDR3 is made up of 17 amino acids.

This chain's CDR3 is CASSGDRGPGQPQHF. The CDR3 nucleotides are TGTGCCAGCAGTGGGGACAGGGGGCCTGGTCAGCCCCAGCATTTT. This sequence joins TRBV6-1 and TRBJ1-5, with 12 positions matching TRBD1. From germline, CDR1 is MNHNS and CDR2 SASEGT. V shed 4 bases, J shed 6 bases, and the junction held 4 bases outside the gene matches. CDR3 length: 15 residues.

The genes are TRBV6-1 and TRBJ2-2, with TRBD1 identical over 9 bases. V lost 5 bases, J lost 3 bases, and 4 bases stayed unmatched. This CDR3 is built from 15 residues. Germline V gene sequence: CDR1 MNHNS, CDR2 SASEGT. CDR3 coding DNA: TGTGCCAGCAGTAGACAGGGGGAATACACCGGGGAGCTGTTTTTT. Amino acid sequence: CASSRQGEYTGELFF.

The V gene is TRBV5-1, the J gene TRBJ1-4; no clear D gene. CDR1 SGHRS and CDR2 YFSETQ come from the germline V gene. Deletions cut 0 bases from V and 2 bases from J, with 8 bases between. This CDR3 comprises 15 residues. Written as DNA, the CDR3 is TGCGCCAGCAGCTTGGCCGACCGGACTAATGAAAAACTGTTTTTT. Residues: CASSLADRTNEKLFF.

V is TRBV5-1 and J is TRBJ2-5; 11 bases are shared with TRBD1. Germline CDR1 and CDR2: SGHRS and YFSETQ. The CDR3 is 14 amino acids. V shed 5 bases and J 4 bases; nucleotides not matched to a gene: 4. As DNA, the CDR3 is TGCGCCAGCAGACCGGACAGGGGGCGAGAGACCCAGTACTTC. Its protein is CASRPDRGRETQYF.

The chain has TRBV15 and TRBJ2-3; 9 positions match TRBD1. Trimming cost V 3 bases and J 6 bases; bases outside gene matches: 4. The CDR3 loop spans 14 amino acids. Germline CDR1 reads LNHNV; CDR2 reads YYDKDF (reference sequence). CDR3 amino acids: CATSRGQGFDTQYF. The CDR3 DNA sequence: TGTGCCACCAGCAGGGGACAGGGTTTTGATACGCAGTATTTT.

CDR3 bases: TGTGCCAGCAGTCCCCCATTCCCCCGAAACACCATATATTTT. Its translation: CASSPPFPRNTIYF. The chain uses TRBV28 and TRBJ1-3; D is unresolved. This CDR3 contains 14 residues. V lost 5 bases to trimming and J lost 5 bases, with 13 bases between them. Per germline, CDR1 MDHEN and CDR2 SYDVKM.

This chain links TRBV7-9 with TRBJ2-5; TRBD2 aligns across 7 bases. The CDR3 is made up of 13 amino acids. Germline CDR1 and CDR2: SEHNR and FQNEAQ (reference sequence). The junction had 2 bases not matched to a gene; V was cut back by 2 bases and J by 5 bases. The CDR3 region has the DNA TGTGCCAGCAGCTTACCGCGGGAGGAGACCCAGTACTTC. This gives the protein CASSLPREETQYF.

V and J are TRBV11-2 and TRBJ2-7; 9 bases are shared with TRBD1. With V trimmed by 1 base and J by 3 bases, 1 base remained unmatched. Germline CDR1 SGHAT, CDR2 FQNNGV. The CDR3 runs 14 residues. CDR3 in amino acids: CASSLGTGVYEQYF. CDR3 bases: TGTGCCAGCAGCTTAGGGACAGGGGTCTACGAGCAGTACTTC.

The rearrangement links TRBV27 to TRBJ2-5, with 9 bases fitting TRBD1. CDR1 is MNHEY and CDR2 is SMNVEV in the germline V gene (reference sequence). The CDR3 is 13 residues long. The V and J ends lost 3 bases and 5 bases, in that order; junction bases with no gene match: 1. The CDR3 here is CASSLTGGETQYF. CDR3 coding DNA: TGTGCCAGCAGTTTGACAGGGGGGGAGACCCAGTACTTC.

The rearrangement links TRBV28 to TRBJ1-5; 9 positions agree with TRBD1. Germline lookup yields CDR1 MDHEN and CDR2 SYDVKM. Trimming cost V 6 bases and J 6 bases; bases outside gene matches: 6. This CDR3 region has 14 residues. The CDR3, as DNA: TGTGCCAGCAGGTCGACAGGGGGAGGTCAGCCCCAGCATTTT. Its translation is CASRSTGGGQPQHF.

This chain joins TRBV5-4 and TRBJ2-7; D might be TRBD1 or TRBD2, each matching 5 bases. The CDR3 is 14 residues long. From germline, CDR1 is SGHNT and CDR2 YYREEE (reference sequence). V gave up 4 bases and J gave up 2 bases, with 13 bases separating them. The CDR3 loop is CASSRVEGPYEQYF. The CDR3 DNA sequence: TGTGCCAGCAGCCGGGTAGAGGGACCCTACGAGCAGTACTTC.

The rearrangement joins TRBV30 to TRBJ2-7; D gene unclear. Looked up from germline, CDR1 is GTSNPN and CDR2 is SVGIG (reference sequence). V lost 2 bases and J 6 bases, leaving 14 bases between the germline ends. CDR3 length: 13 amino acids. This CDR3 reads CAWSTSTVSEQYF. For the CDR3, the DNA is TGTGCCTGGAGTACTTCCACGGTCTCCGAGCAGTACTTC.

The chain joins TRBV30 to TRBJ1-3; 7 bases align to TRBD1. The CDR3 runs to 13 residues. J lost 1 base, V lost 5 bases, and 2 bases had no gene match. Germline assignment: CDR1 GTSNPN and CDR2 SVGIG (reference sequence). CDR3: CAWARGSGNTIYF. CDR3 nucleotides: TGTGCCTGGGCCAGGGGGTCTGGAAACACCATATATTTT.

The chain carries TRBV9 and TRBJ2-1, with 13 positions matching TRBD2. Germline lookup yields CDR1 SGDLS and CDR2 YYNGEE. CDR3 length equals 15 residues. The V segment lost 1 base and the J segment 6 bases; nucleotides outside the gene matches: 1. CDR3 amino acids: CASSVRLAGGNEQFF. CDR3 in DNA: TGTGCCAGCAGCGTACGACTAGCGGGAGGCAATGAGCAGTTCTTC.

The chain uses TRBV10-2 and TRBJ2-2; D may be TRBD1 or TRBD2 (6 bases each). Trimming removed 6 bases from V and 0 bases from J, with 17 bases in between. CDR1 and CDR2 (germline): WSHSY, SAAADI. CDR3 length: 17 residues. CDR3 DNA: TGCGCCAGCAGAGGGGGGATGGTCAGGACGAACACCGGGGAGCTGTTTTTT. As protein: CASRGGMVRTNTGELFF.